This is a list of T cell receptor beta chains from one sample in a study of T cells expressing NK-cell markers. TCRdb reanalyzed the 5' RACE reads, giving one entry per CDR3 protein sequence and no DNA. The sample features 500,000 to 600,000 distinct CDR3 sequences, with approximately 3.6% in its top ten. The source material was blood T cells: a sorted CD56 or NKG2C T cell subset, CD4+ or CD8+ T cells, or bulk PBMC T cells (not recorded which). The receptors shown here come from a man aged 18 to 29 in good health. Each CDR3 is given with its conserved first and last residue.

J: TRBJ2-1; V: TRBV6-2/TRBV6-3; CDR3: CASRQIAGGQFF
J: TRBJ1-2; V: TRBV12-3/TRBV12-4; CDR3: CASRIQGYGYGYTF
J: TRBJ2-5; V: TRBV24-1; CDR3: CATGAGETQYF
J: TRBJ2-3; V: TRBV7-2; CDR3: CASSQTSATSTDTQYF
J: TRBJ1-1; V: TRBV21-1; CDR3: CASSRVDGNTEAFF
J: TRBJ2-6; V: TRBV4-2; CDR3: CASSQDGLGGPGANVLTF
J: TRBJ2-5; V: TRBV18; CDR3: CASSPPTQQETQYF
J: TRBJ2-2; V: TRBV24-1; CDR3: CATSGTGELFF
J: TRBJ2-5; V: TRBV27; CDR3: CASRRQYGETQYF
J: TRBJ2-4; V: TRBV12-3/TRBV12-4; CDR3: CASGLPGQINIQYF
J: TRBJ2-7; V: TRBV20-1; CDR3: CSARHFLGAEQYF
J: TRBJ2-5; V: TRBV20-1; CDR3: CSVPTGVRETQYF
J: TRBJ2-1; V: TRBV14; CDR3: CASSLWGGRGSYNEQFF
J: TRBJ2-1; V: TRBV6-1; CDR3: CASSAMKRGYNEQFF
J: TRBJ2-7; V: TRBV5-5; CDR3: CASSRGPDHLNYEQYF
J: TRBJ2-1; V: TRBV11-3; CDR3: CASSERGQENEQFF
J: TRBJ2-1; V: TRBV7-9; CDR3: CASSQTPEQFF
J: TRBJ2-1; V: TRBV19; CDR3: CASSMLTSVHNEQFF